This entry is about one T cell receptor (beta chain). The data originate from a study of blood T cell repertoires in COVID-19. Background on the study: Sample material is recorded as cDNA or gDNA derived from T cells, B-cell-depleted T cells, or PBMCs.

Trimming left V 3 bases short and J 8 bases short, with 15 bases between. Germline V lookup: CDR1 SNHLY, CDR2 FYNNEI. This CDR3 spans 14 amino acids. Profiled with immunoSEQ multiplex PCR; TCRdb holds only in-frame clones, not every one. The sample carries about 220,000 clones, around 82% recorded once. This chain connects TRBV2 to TRBJ2-3; D remains ambiguous. The source is a woman of 80 years or more with acute or convalescent COVID-19. Sequenced sample: peripheral blood. The CDR3 DNA reads as TGTGCCAGCAGTGATGCCCCGATGGCTGGTACGCAGTATTTT. It translates to CASSDAPMAGTQYF.